This T cell receptor (beta chain) appears in the sequencing data of a study of cytomegalovirus exposure and HLA in healthy donors. Broader study findings: The study carried out a later analysis of TCR beta sequences. It associated some 17,000 of them with specific HLA alleles at a false discovery rate of 0.05. The investigators catalogued some 150 TCR beta chains as cytomegalovirus-associated.

Germline CDR1 is MGHDK and CDR2 is SYGVNS. V shed 1 base, J shed 7 bases, and the junction held 8 bases outside the gene matches. This CDR3 has 16 amino acids. This clone was seen only a few times. Its specificity is not known. The PCR used 60 Vbeta and 13 Jbeta primers. The data were produced by immunoSEQ multiplex PCR, yet TCRdb's version contains in-frame clones alone and is incomplete. The data hold 180,000 or so clones, with approximately 78% observed a single time. The V call is TRBV25-1, the J call TRBJ1-5; 9 bases are a match to TRBD1. Sequenced material: PBMCs. This receptor was identified in a human donor in good health. The DNA for the CDR3 is TGTGCCAGCAGTGAATTTTACAGGGGGCGTAGGCAGCCCCAGCATTTT. Translating gives CASSEFYRGRRQPQHF. Supplemented by reference TRBV25-1 and TRBJ1-5, the full variable domain reads EADIYQTPRYLVIGTGKKITLECSQTMGHDKMYWYQQDPGMELHLIHYSYGVNSTEKGDLSSESTVSRIRTEHFPLTLESARPSHTSQYLCASSEFYRGRRQPQHFGDGTRLSIL.